The 3 T cell receptor beta chains below all came from one sample that was sequenced in a study of early T cells in non-severe SARS-CoV-2 infection. TCRdb re-derived calls from the 5' RACE reads in MiXCR, one entry per CDR3 protein. The sample has roughly 47,000 distinct CDR3 sequences; around 6% are singletons. The input for sequencing was whole blood, taken at baseline. The origin of the receptors is an adult who was a healthcare worker with PCR-confirmed SARS-CoV-2 infection or an uninfected control (not recorded which).

This clonotype was recorded at least ten times. This rearrangement joins TRBV7-8 to TRBJ2-7; D is undetermined. The CDR3 sequence is 13 residues long. Per germline, CDR1 SGHVS and CDR2 FQNEAQ. The ends were cut back, 4 bases at V and 3 bases at J, with 10 bases in the middle. The CDR3 coding sequence is TGTGCCAGCAGCTCTGGTAGAGGCTACGAGCAGTACTTC. Its protein is CASSSGRGYEQYF. Variable domain in full (rest from reference TRBV7-8 and TRBJ2-7): GAGVSQSPRYKVAKRGQDVALRCDPISGHVSLFWYQQALGQGPEFLTYFQNEAQLDKSGLPSDRFFAERPEGSVSTLKIQRTQQEDSAVYLCASSSGRGYEQYFGPGTRLTVT.

The V gene is TRBV5-6, the J gene TRBJ1-6; 10 bases fit TRBD1. CDR3 length equals 17 residues. In germline, CDR1 is SGHDT, CDR2 YYEEEE. V was clipped by 3 bases and J by 6 bases; unmatched bases: 9. The CDR3 region has the DNA TGTGCCAGCAGCTGGAAGGACAGGGGGATCGGTAATTCACCCCTCCACTTT. As protein: CASSWKDRGIGNSPLHF.

This clonotype has a count of ten or more. The V and J genes are TRBV6-1 and TRBJ1-5; D possibly corresponds to TRBD1 (6 bases). Germline V gives CDR1 MNHNS, CDR2 SASEGT. The CDR3 length is 16 residues. The ends were cut back, 5 bases at V and 3 bases at J, with 17 bases in the middle. CDR3 loop: CASSQPRTVNNQPQHF. The CDR3 DNA sequence: TGTGCCAGCAGTCAGCCCCGGACAGTTAACAATCAGCCCCAGCATTTT.